The source of this T cell receptor beta chain is a study of blood T cell repertoires in COVID-19. Across the study: Specimens from acute and convalescent COVID-19 originated in the United States, Italy and Spain.

Assay: immunoSEQ multiplex PCR; the TCRdb copy retains only in-frame clones and omits some. In the table there are about 240,000 clones, roughly 87% of which are singletons. V shed 2 bases and J shed 4 bases, with 15 bases lying between them. Germline CDR1 reads MDHEN; CDR2 reads SYDVKM. The CDR3 extends over 16 amino acids. Sample: peripheral blood. This receptor was taken from a man aged 60-69 years who had recovered from COVID-19. The chain joins TRBV28 to TRBJ1-5; D not certain. The CDR3 DNA reads TGTGCCAGCAGTTTAGCGGCAGAAGCCCTAAATCAGCCCCAGCATTTT. It translates to CASSLAAEALNQPQHF.